This TCR beta chain came from a study of blood T cell repertoires in COVID-19. Assay: immunoSEQ multiplex PCR; the TCRdb copy retains only in-frame clones and omits some. Among about 250,000 clones listed, approximately 85% were seen once. The CDR3 covers 13 residues. Trimming at V came to 5 bases and at J to 5 bases, leaving 3 bases not matched to a gene. CDR1 and CDR2 from the germline V gene are MNHEY and SMNVEV (reference sequence). The genes are TRBV27 and TRBJ1-2; 9 bases are shared with TRBD1. The TCR sequence derives from a woman in her 30s who had recovered from COVID-19. The sample was PBMCs or T cells enriched from blood (not recorded which). CDR3 protein: CASSQDRGYGYTF. In DNA form, the CDR3 reads TGTGCCAGCAGTCAAGACAGGGGGTATGGCTACACCTTC.